The 28 T cell receptor beta chains given below trace back to one sample, sequenced in a study of blood T cell repertoires in COVID-19. The data were produced by immunoSEQ multiplex PCR, yet TCRdb's version contains in-frame clones alone and is incomplete. The data hold some 80,000 clones, with 80% to 95% observed a single time. Sequencing was done on a sample of peripheral blood. The receptors derive from a woman aged 80 or over with acute or convalescent COVID-19.

The rearrangement joins TRBV12-3 or TRBV12-4 to TRBJ2-7, with 11 bases identical to TRBD1. Trimming cost V 6 bases and J 5 bases; bases outside gene matches: 3. The length of the CDR3 is 13 residues. The CDR3 DNA reads as TGTGCCAGCAGCAGGGACAGGGGGAACGAGCAGTACTTC. It is translated as CASSRDRGNEQYF.

The chain has TRBV4-3 and TRBJ1-1; D is possibly TRBD1 (5 bases). Trimming shortened V by 11 bases and J by 5 bases, and 9 bases separated the two germline ends. Germline V lookup: CDR1 LGHNA, CDR2 YSLEER. The CDR3 extends over 10 amino acids. The CDR3 DNA sequence: TGCGCCGGGCGGGGGACTGAAGCTTTCTTT. Translating it yields CAGRGTEAFF.

The rearrangement joins TRBV27 to TRBJ2-2, with TRBD1 as a possible D gene (5 bases). Between the trimmed V and J ends, which lost 6 bases and 0 bases, there was a span of 14 bases. Germline CDR1 reads MNHEY; CDR2 reads SMNVEV (reference sequence). The CDR3 length is 16 residues. CDR3 nucleotides: TGTGCCAGCAGACAATGGGGCACTTCGAACACCGGGGAGCTGTTTTTT. Protein: CASRQWGTSNTGELFF.

CDR3 residues: CASRRTGNANEKLFF. The CDR3 region has the DNA TGTGCCAGTAGGCGAACAGGGAACGCTAATGAAAAACTGTTTTTT. The chain carries TRBV19 and TRBJ1-4; TRBD1 might be the D (6 bases). This CDR3 spans 15 amino acids. CDR1 is LNHDA and CDR2 is SQIVND in the germline V gene (reference sequence). V lost 6 bases and J 3 bases, leaving 14 bases between the germline ends.

The chain has TRBV5-1 and TRBJ2-1, with TRBD2 matching 7 bases. Looked up from germline, CDR1 is SGHRS and CDR2 is YFSETQ. The junction had 3 bases not matched to a gene; V was cut back by 5 bases and J by 1 base. This CDR3 contains 14 residues. CDR3 in amino acids: CASRASGSYNEQFF. The CDR3 nucleotides are TGCGCCAGCAGGGCTAGCGGTTCCTACAATGAGCAGTTCTTC.

This clone was detected only a few times. The genes are TRBV7-2 and TRBJ1-5; 8 bases line up with TRBD1. The CDR3 runs to 15 residues. The ends lost 5 bases at V and 6 bases at J; junction bases unmatched: 9. From germline, CDR1 is SGHTA and CDR2 FQGNSA. CDR3 nucleotides: TGTGCCAGCAGCCTTGGGCAGGGGGCCTTTCAGCCCCAGCATTTT. Translated, it gives CASSLGQGAFQPQHF.

The J gene is TRBJ2-3, the V gene TRBV5-4, with a tentative D call TRBD2 (5 bases). Trimming took off 4 bases at V and 0 bases at J, with 9 bases between the two ends. This CDR3 region has 14 residues. Per germline, CDR1 SGHNT and CDR2 YYREEE (reference sequence). The CDR3 region is CASSGGSSTDTQYF. CDR3 in DNA: TGTGCCAGCAGCGGAGGTTCTAGCACAGATACGCAGTATTTT. Variable domain in full (rest from reference TRBV5-4 and TRBJ2-3): ETGVTQSPTHLIKTRGQQVTLRCSSQSGHNTVSWYQQALGQGPQFIFQYYREEENGRGNFPPRFSGLQFPNYSSELNVNALELDDSALYLCASSGGSSTDTQYFGPGTRLTVL.

Only one count was recorded for this clone. The chain has TRBV5-1 and TRBJ1-4, with D maybe TRBD1 (6 bases). V gave up 2 bases and J gave up 9 bases, with 11 bases separating them. The CDR3 sequence is 13 residues long. Germline CDR1 and CDR2: SGHRS and YFSETQ. The CDR3 nucleotides are TGCGCCAGCAGCTTTGGTACAGGGCAAAAACTGTTTTTT. Its protein is CASSFGTGQKLFF.

The gene calls are TRBV6-4 and TRBJ1-1; D might be TRBD1 (5 bases). The CDR3 is 13 residues long. Germline assignment: CDR1 MRHNA and CDR2 SNTAGT. V gave up 3 bases and J gave up 5 bases, with 10 bases separating them. CDR3 DNA: TGTGCCAGCAGTGAGGGGAGGGGAACTGAAGCTTTCTTT. Amino acid sequence: CASSEGRGTEAFF.

The chain links TRBV29-1 to TRBJ2-7, with 9 bases identical to TRBD1. CDR1 is SQVTM and CDR2 is ANQGSEA in the germline V gene. The V and J ends lost 1 base and 5 bases, in that order; junction bases with no gene match: 0. CDR3 size: 12 residues. The CDR3 here is CSVEGQGDEQYF. The CDR3 DNA sequence: TGCAGCGTTGAAGGACAGGGGGACGAGCAGTACTTC.

This chain connects TRBV7-9 to TRBJ2-3, with D tentatively TRBD1 (5 bases). Per the germline V gene, CDR1 is SEHNR and CDR2 is FQNEAQ (reference sequence). The length of the CDR3 is 15 residues. Trimming cost V 2 bases and J 3 bases, with 12 bases left between them. The CDR3, as DNA: TGTGCCAGCAGCTTACAGGGTATAGGGACAGATACGCAGTATTTT. Translated: CASSLQGIGTDTQYF.

The rearrangement links TRBV7-9 to TRBJ2-7, with D possibly TRBD1 on 5 matching bases. Germline CDR1 reads SEHNR; CDR2 reads FQNEAQ (reference sequence). V lost 1 base, J lost 7 bases, and 20 bases lay in between. The CDR3 spans 16 residues. The CDR3 reads CASSLEQGPTPREQYF. DNA of the CDR3: TGTGCCAGCAGCTTAGAGCAGGGCCCCACCCCTCGGGAGCAGTACTTC.

This sequence joins TRBV4-2 and TRBJ2-1; TRBD2 aligns across 7 bases. The CDR3 contains 17 residues. Germline assignment: CDR1 LGHNA and CDR2 YNFKEQ. J gave up 3 bases and V 0 bases, and 8 bases lay outside the gene matches. The CDR3 protein is CASSQDNRREYYNEQFF. The CDR3 bases are TGTGCCAGCAGCCAAGATAACAGGCGGGAGTACTACAATGAGCAGTTCTTC.

The rearrangement uses TRBV12-3 or TRBV12-4 and TRBJ2-7; D is ambiguous. The CDR3 length is 11 residues. Trimming left V 4 bases short and J 1 base short, with 2 bases between. CDR3 nucleotides: TGTGCCAGCAGTTCTTCCTACGAGCAGTACTTC. Translating it yields CASSSSYEQYF.

The chain carries TRBV6-5 and TRBJ2-3, with D possibly being TRBD1 (6 bases). Trimming stripped 4 bases from V and 1 base from J, with 9 bases between. The germline V gene has CDR1 MNHEY and CDR2 SVGAGI. The CDR3 is 14 residues long. CDR3 sequence: CASSSPGGTDTQYF. CDR3 nucleotides: TGTGCCAGCAGTTCCCCAGGGGGCACAGATACGCAGTATTTT.

This clone was detected once. J is TRBJ1-2 and V is TRBV10-3, with 10 bases lining up with TRBD1. From germline, CDR1 is ENHRY and CDR2 SYGVKD. This CDR3 is built from 14 residues. After removal of 7 bases from V and 8 bases from J, the junction contained 10 bases not matched to a gene. CDR3 residues: CAINTPGQGQGYTF. CDR3 sequence (DNA): TGTGCCATCAACACGCCGGGACAGGGGCAAGGCTACACCTTC.

The V and J genes are TRBV5-1 and TRBJ1-4; 9 bases line up with TRBD1. This CDR3 has 16 residues. Looked up from germline, CDR1 is SGHRS and CDR2 is YFSETQ. Unmatched junction bases numbered 4, after V lost 0 bases and J lost 4 bases. The CDR3 is CASSLGTGGRNEKLFF. The CDR3 DNA is TGCGCCAGCAGCTTGGGAACAGGGGGCCGTAATGAAAAACTGTTTTTT.

The V gene is TRBV7-2, the J gene TRBJ1-3; D call uncertain. The CDR3 has 15 residues. Germline loops: CDR1 SGHTA, CDR2 FQGNSA. V gave up 2 bases and J gave up 4 bases, with 12 bases separating them. The CDR3 here is CASSLSTGGGNTIYF. The CDR3 coding sequence is TGTGCCAGCAGCTTATCAACGGGTGGAGGAAACACCATATATTTT.

This chain uses TRBV27 with TRBJ1-1; no reliable D call. The V gene's germline CDR1 is MNHEY and CDR2 SMNVEV (reference sequence). This CDR3 region has 14 residues. V was pared by 7 bases and J by 1 base, with 13 bases between. The CDR3 loop reads CASTSSNGNTEAFF. The DNA for the CDR3 is TGTGCCAGCACCTCCAGTAATGGGAACACTGAAGCTTTCTTT.

The rearrangement joins TRBV28 to TRBJ2-6; TRBD1 agrees at 9 bases. CDR1 and CDR2 (germline): MDHEN, SYDVKM. The CDR3 length is 17 residues. With 4 bases clipped from V and 2 bases from J, the junction kept 6 bases outside the gene matches. CDR3 nucleotides: TGTGCCAGCAGTTCAGGACAGGGGCTCACTGGGGCCAACGTCCTGACTTTC. It codes for CASSSGQGLTGANVLTF.

The V and J genes are TRBV4-2 and TRBJ2-2; D is possibly TRBD1 (5 bases). The CDR3 extends over 15 amino acids. Germline V CDR1 and CDR2: LGHNA, YNFKEQ. Trimming took off 0 bases at V and 4 bases at J, with 9 bases between the two ends. The CDR3 reads CASSQDRQGTGELFF. Written as DNA, the CDR3 is TGTGCCAGCAGCCAAGATCGCCAGGGCACCGGGGAGCTGTTTTTT.

The V call is TRBV7-9, the J call TRBJ1-6; a possible D gene is TRBD1 (5 bases). Germline V gene lookup returns CDR1 SEHNR and CDR2 FQNEAQ (reference sequence). The length of the CDR3 is 14 residues. V lost 4 bases and J 7 bases, leaving 11 bases between the germline ends. CDR3 protein: CASSSGAGNSPLHF. The CDR3 DNA follows: TGTGCCAGCAGCTCCGGGGCGGGGAATTCACCCCTCCACTTT.

The chain couples TRBV5-1 to TRBJ2-5, with 11 bases identical to TRBD2. Germline CDR1 and CDR2: SGHRS and YFSETQ. The V gene end was trimmed by 3 bases and the J gene end by 4 bases; junction bases not matched to a gene: 5. This CDR3 is built from 15 residues. This CDR3 is CASSSTGTSGETQYF. CDR3 coding DNA: TGCGCCAGCAGCTCTACCGGGACTAGCGGAGAGACCCAGTACTTC.

CDR3 sequence (DNA): TGTGCCAGCAGCACCGTCCCGGGACAGGGTACCTCTGGAAACACCATATATTTT. It codes for CASSTVPGQGTSGNTIYF. The V gene is TRBV5-5, the J gene TRBJ1-3; TRBD1 matches at 9 bases. Germline CDR1 SGHKS, CDR2 YYEKEE (reference sequence). V was pared by 4 bases and J by 0 bases, with 11 bases of the junction left unmatched. There are 18 residues in the CDR3.

The chain recombines TRBV18 with TRBJ2-1; 8 bases align to TRBD1. With V trimmed by 3 bases and J by 10 bases, 5 bases remained unmatched. Germline loops: CDR1 KGHSH, CDR2 LQKENI. This CDR3 is 13 amino acids long. DNA of the CDR3: TGTGCCAGCTCACCCCAGGGGGCGGGAGAGCAGTTCTTC. It codes for CASSPQGAGEQFF.

As regards this clone: Other DNA variants within this sample encode the same CDR3. The chain employs TRBV5-1 and TRBJ2-2, with a tentative D call TRBD1 (6 bases). The CDR3 has 16 residues. V lost 0 bases and J lost 0, with 9 bases in between. CDR1 SGHRS and CDR2 YFSETQ come from the germline V gene. Here the CDR3 reads CASSLAGQTNTGELFF. The CDR3 region has the DNA TGCGCCAGCAGCTTGGCCGGACAGACGAACACCGGGGAGCTGTTTTTT.

The V and J genes are TRBV6-5 and TRBJ1-1; D is ambiguous. The ends were cut back, 8 bases at V and 6 bases at J, with 19 bases in the middle. The V gene's germline CDR1 is MNHEY and CDR2 SVGAGI. The CDR3 sequence is 14 residues long. CDR3 nucleotide sequence: TGTGCCAGCGTCGTGGGCTCTTTTCGTTCTGAAGCTTTCTTT. Translated, it gives CASVVGSFRSEAFF.

The gene calls are TRBV4-2 and TRBJ2-1; possible D gene TRBD2, 6 bases. The germline V gene has CDR1 LGHNA and CDR2 YNFKEQ. This CDR3 region has 18 residues. The germline V and J ends were trimmed by 3 bases and 1 base, with 19 bases remaining between them. DNA for the CDR3: TGTGCCAGCAGCCAGGAGACTTTAGCGGAGGGATCCTACAATGAGCAGTTCTTC. Amino acid sequence: CASSQETLAEGSYNEQFF.